This TCR beta chain was sequenced in a study of technical replicates of blood from a handful of donors. In its sample, this clone was seen once. Assay used: immunoSEQ multiplex PCR; TCRdb lists only in-frame clones, some missing. The repertoire consists of tens of thousands of clones, with nearly 98% occurring once and the leading ten covering approximately 0.26%. With 3 bases removed from V and 1 base from J, the gap between germline ends came to 7 bases. Germline V gene sequence: CDR1 SGDLS, CDR2 YYNGEE. The CDR3 is 14 residues long. Sequenced: T cells isolated from PBMCs. This receptor was identified in a human donor in good health. The chain has TRBV9 and TRBJ2-2; no firm D call. This chain's CDR3 is CASSDSGNTGELFF. The CDR3 nucleotides read TGTGCCAGCAGCGATTCAGGGAACACCGGGGAGCTGTTTTTT.